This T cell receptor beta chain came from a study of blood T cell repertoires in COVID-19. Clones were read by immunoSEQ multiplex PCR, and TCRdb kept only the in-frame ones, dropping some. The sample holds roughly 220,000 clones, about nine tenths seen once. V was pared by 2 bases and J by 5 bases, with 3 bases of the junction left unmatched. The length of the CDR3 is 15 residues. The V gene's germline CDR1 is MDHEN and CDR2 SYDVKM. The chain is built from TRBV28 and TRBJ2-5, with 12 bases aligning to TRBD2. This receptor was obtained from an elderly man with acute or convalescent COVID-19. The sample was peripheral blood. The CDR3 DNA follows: TGTGCCAGCAGTTTAGGGCTAGCGGGAGGGGAGACCCAGTACTTC. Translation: CASSLGLAGGETQYF.